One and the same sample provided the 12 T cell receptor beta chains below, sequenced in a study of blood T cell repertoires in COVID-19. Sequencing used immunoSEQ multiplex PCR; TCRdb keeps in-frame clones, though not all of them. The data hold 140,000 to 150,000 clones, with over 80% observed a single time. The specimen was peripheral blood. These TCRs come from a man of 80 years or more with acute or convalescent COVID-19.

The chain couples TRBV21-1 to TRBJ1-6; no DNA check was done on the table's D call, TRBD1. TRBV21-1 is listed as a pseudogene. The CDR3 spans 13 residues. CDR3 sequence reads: CASSPQGYSPLHF. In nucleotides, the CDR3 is TGTGCCAGCAGCCCCCAGGGGTATTCACCCCTCCACTTT.

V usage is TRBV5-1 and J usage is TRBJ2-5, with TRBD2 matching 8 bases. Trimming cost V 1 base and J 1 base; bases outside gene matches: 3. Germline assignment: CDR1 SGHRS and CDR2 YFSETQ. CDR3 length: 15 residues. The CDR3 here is CASSLSGGTQETQYF. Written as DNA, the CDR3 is TGCGCCAGCAGCTTGTCGGGAGGGACCCAAGAGACCCAGTACTTC.

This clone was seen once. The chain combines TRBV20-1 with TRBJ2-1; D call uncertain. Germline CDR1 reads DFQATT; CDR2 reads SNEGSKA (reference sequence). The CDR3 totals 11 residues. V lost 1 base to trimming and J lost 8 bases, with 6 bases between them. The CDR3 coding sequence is TGCAGTGCTAGAGCCCCGGATGAGCAGTTCTTC. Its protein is CSARAPDEQFF.

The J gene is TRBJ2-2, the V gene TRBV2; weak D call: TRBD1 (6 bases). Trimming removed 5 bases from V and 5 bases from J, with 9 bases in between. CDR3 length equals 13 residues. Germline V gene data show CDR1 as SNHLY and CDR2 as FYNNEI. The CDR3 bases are TGTGCCAGCAGTCCGCAGGGGACCGGGGAGCTGTTTTTT. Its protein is CASSPQGTGELFF.

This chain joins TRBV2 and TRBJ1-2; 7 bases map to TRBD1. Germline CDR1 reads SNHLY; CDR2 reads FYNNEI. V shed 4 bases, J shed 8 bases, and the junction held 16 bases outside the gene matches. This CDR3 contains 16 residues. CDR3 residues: CASSAALRDSAGGYTF. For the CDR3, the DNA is TGTGCCAGCAGTGCTGCACTCCGGGACAGCGCTGGGGGCTACACCTTC.

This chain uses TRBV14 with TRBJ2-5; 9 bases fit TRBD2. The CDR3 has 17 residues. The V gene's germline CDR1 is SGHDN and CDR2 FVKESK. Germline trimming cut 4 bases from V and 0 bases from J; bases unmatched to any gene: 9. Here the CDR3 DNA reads TGTGCCAGCAGCCCCTTAGCGGGAGCCTCGTACCAAGAGACCCAGTACTTC. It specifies CASSPLAGASYQETQYF.

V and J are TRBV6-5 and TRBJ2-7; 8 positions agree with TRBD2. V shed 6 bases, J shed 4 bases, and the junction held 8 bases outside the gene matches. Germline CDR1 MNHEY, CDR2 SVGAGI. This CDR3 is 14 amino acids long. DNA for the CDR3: TGTGCCAGCAGCCGCGGGGGGTCGCTATACGAGCAGTACTTC. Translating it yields CASSRGGSLYEQYF.

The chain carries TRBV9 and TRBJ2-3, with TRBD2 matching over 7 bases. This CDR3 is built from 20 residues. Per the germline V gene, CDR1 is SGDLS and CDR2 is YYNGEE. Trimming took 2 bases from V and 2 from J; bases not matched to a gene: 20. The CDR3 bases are TGTGCCAGCAGCGTCCGGAGAGGGTCCTTTGGCCTAGCGGACACAGATACGCAGTATTTT. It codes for CASSVRRGSFGLADTDTQYF.

CDR3 region: CASSPQKTIQETQYF. The CDR3 DNA reads TGTGCCAGCAGCCCACAGAAAACGATCCAAGAGACCCAGTACTTC. This chain connects TRBV7-9 to TRBJ2-5; D gene ambiguous. Germline V gene data show CDR1 as SEHNR and CDR2 as FQNEAQ (reference sequence). V dropped 5 bases and J dropped 1 base, with 14 bases sitting between them. This CDR3 region has 15 residues.

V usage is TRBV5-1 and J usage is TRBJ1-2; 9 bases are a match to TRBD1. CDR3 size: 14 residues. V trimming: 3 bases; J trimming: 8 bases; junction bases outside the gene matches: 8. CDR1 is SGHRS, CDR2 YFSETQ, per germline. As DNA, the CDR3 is TGCGCCAGCAGCTCATCCGGGACAGGGAAAGGCTACACCTTC. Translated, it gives CASSSSGTGKGYTF.

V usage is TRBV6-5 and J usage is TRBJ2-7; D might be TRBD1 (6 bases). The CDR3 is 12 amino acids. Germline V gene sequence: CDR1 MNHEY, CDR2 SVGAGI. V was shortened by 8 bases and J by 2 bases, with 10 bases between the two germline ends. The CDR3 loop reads CASRGHPYEQYF. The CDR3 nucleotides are TGTGCCAGCCGGGGACACCCCTACGAGCAGTACTTC.

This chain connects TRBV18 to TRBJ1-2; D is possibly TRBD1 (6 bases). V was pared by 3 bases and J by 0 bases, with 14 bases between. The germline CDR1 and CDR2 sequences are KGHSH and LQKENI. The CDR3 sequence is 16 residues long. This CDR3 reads CASSPQEGGPNYGYTF. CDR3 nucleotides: TGTGCCAGCTCACCTCAGGAAGGGGGACCTAACTATGGCTACACCTTC. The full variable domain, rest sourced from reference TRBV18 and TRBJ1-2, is NAGVMQNPRHLVRRRGQEARLRCSPMKGHSHVYWYRQLPEEGLKFMVYLQKENIIDESGMPKERFSAEFPKEGPSILRIQQVVRGDSAAYFCASSPQEGGPNYGYTFGSGTRLTVV.